One and the same sample provided the 24 T cell receptor beta chains below, sequenced in a study of cytomegalovirus exposure and HLA in healthy donors (dated by TCRdb to 2017 to 2019). Libraries came from the immunoSEQ multiplex PCR assay. TCRdb mirrors the immuneACCESS table, restricted to in-frame sequences. Some clones are absent from its copies; in checked studies, under half trace to an unresolved V gene, and the reason for the others is unknown. For this sample there are 98,000 or so clones; around 82% appear just once. 3% to 3.5% of the sample goes to the ten largest clones. The sample taken for sequencing was PBMCs. All receptors derive from a woman between 18 and 30 years old in good health and CMV-seronegative.

The J gene is TRBJ2-3, the V gene TRBV2; D not certain. The CDR3 runs to 15 residues. The germline gives CDR1 SNHLY, CDR2 FYNNEI. V lost 6 bases and J 1 base, leaving 14 bases between the germline ends. The CDR3 spells CASSLDQAGTDTQYF. The DNA of the CDR3 is TGTGCCAGCAGCCTTGACCAGGCAGGCACAGATACGCAGTATTTT.

The J gene is TRBJ2-7, the V gene TRBV5-8, with 9 bases that match TRBD1. Germline values: CDR1 SGHTS, CDR2 YDEGEE. The CDR3 has 14 residues. The junction had 7 bases not matched to a gene; V was cut back by 4 bases and J by 5 bases. The CDR3 protein is CASSHRDRANEQYF. The CDR3 region has the DNA TGTGCCAGCAGCCACCGGGACAGGGCCAACGAGCAGTACTTC.

The chain is built from TRBV27 and TRBJ2-5; 12 positions agree with TRBD2. CDR1 and CDR2 (germline): MNHEY, SMNVEV (reference sequence). Trimming cost V 4 bases and J 4 bases; bases outside gene matches: 13. The CDR3 is made up of 18 amino acids. CDR3 amino acids: CASSSRPLAGGTPETQYF. CDR3 nucleotide sequence: TGTGCCAGCAGTTCGCGCCCTCTAGCGGGGGGGACCCCAGAGACCCAGTACTTC.

The genes are TRBV27 and TRBJ2-1, with a tentative D call TRBD1 (6 bases). This CDR3 has 11 residues. V was clipped by 6 bases and J by 7 bases, with 7 bases between them. Germline V gives CDR1 MNHEY, CDR2 SMNVEV (reference sequence). The CDR3 reads CASSQGNEQFF. The DNA of the CDR3 is TGTGCCAGCAGCCAGGGGAATGAGCAGTTCTTC.

This chain's CDR3 is CASSPARRGLAGPSSYNEQFF. The DNA of the CDR3 is TGTGCCAGCAGCCCCGCCCGTCGTGGACTAGCGGGCCCGAGCTCCTACAATGAGCAGTTCTTC. The chain recombines TRBV7-8 with TRBJ2-1, with 11 positions matching TRBD2. V was pared by 5 bases and J by 0 bases, with 18 bases of the junction left unmatched. Germline V CDR1 and CDR2: SGHVS, FQNEAQ. This CDR3 contains 21 residues.

V usage is TRBV5-1 and J usage is TRBJ1-6, with D tentatively TRBD1 (5 bases). Per germline, CDR1 SGHRS and CDR2 YFSETQ. Trimming took 0 bases from V and 6 from J, leaving 10 bases between them. This CDR3 is built from 15 residues. CDR3 bases: TGCGCCAGCAGCTTGGCCAGCGGGGGTAATTCACCCCTCCACTTT. Residues: CASSLASGGNSPLHF.

The V call is TRBV6-1, the J call TRBJ1-3; tentatively, D is TRBD1 (5 bases). Looked up from germline, CDR1 is MNHNS and CDR2 is SASEGT. The CDR3 is made up of 16 amino acids. Trimming took off 4 bases at V and 1 base at J, with 14 bases between the two ends. The CDR3 is CASSGQGADSGNTIYF. Written as DNA, the CDR3 is TGTGCCAGCAGTGGCCAAGGGGCCGATTCTGGAAACACCATATATTTT.

This chain uses TRBV5-1 with TRBJ2-7; 10 bases line up with TRBD1. This CDR3 has 16 residues. With 4 bases clipped from V and 5 bases from J, the junction kept 12 bases outside the gene matches. Germline CDR1 is SGHRS and CDR2 is YFSETQ. The CDR3 here is CASSHTPGTGAHEQYF. CDR3 coding DNA: TGCGCCAGCAGCCACACTCCCGGGACAGGGGCCCACGAGCAGTACTTC.

The gene calls are TRBV7-9 and TRBJ2-1, with 7 bases fitting TRBD2. Germline trimming cut 5 bases from V and 0 bases from J; bases unmatched to any gene: 16. The germline gives CDR1 SEHNR, CDR2 FQNEAQ (reference sequence). The CDR3 is 19 residues long. CDR3: CASSPRLAHIGDSYNEQFF. CDR3 DNA: TGTGCCAGCAGCCCAAGACTAGCCCACATAGGGGACTCCTACAATGAGCAGTTCTTC.

The CDR3 DNA is TGTGCCAGCAGCGCAAGGGACGGAGGGAGTGACACTGAAGCTTTCTTT. Protein product: CASSARDGGSDTEAFF. V and J are TRBV7-6 and TRBJ1-1, with a possible D match to TRBD1 (5 bases). CDR1 SGHVS and CDR2 FNYEAQ come from the germline V gene. Trimming cost V 5 bases and J 3 bases, with 19 bases left between them. The CDR3 sequence is 16 residues long.

The V call is TRBV19, the J call TRBJ1-2; maybe TRBD1 (6 bases). Germline V lookup: CDR1 LNHDA, CDR2 SQIVND (reference sequence). CDR3 size: 15 residues. V was shortened by 5 bases and J by 0 bases, with 13 bases between the two germline ends. Here the CDR3 reads CASSPGQTTNYGYTF. Written as DNA, the CDR3 is TGTGCCAGTAGTCCCGGACAGACAACTAACTATGGCTACACCTTC.

The chain carries TRBV25-1 and TRBJ2-2, with TRBD1 matching over 8 bases. The J segment lost 6 bases and the V segment lost 1 base, leaving 7 bases of the junction unmatched. Germline V CDR1 and CDR2: MGHDK, SYGVNS. This CDR3 is 16 amino acids long. The CDR3 DNA is TGTGCCAGCAGTGAATCGGCCAGGGGGCGTCCCGGGGAGCTGTTTTTT. Translated, it gives CASSESARGRPGELFF.

A few counts support this clone. The rearrangement joins TRBV20-1 to TRBJ1-1; D not certain. The CDR3 extends over 11 amino acids. Deletions cut 3 bases from V and 6 bases from J, with 8 bases between. Germline CDR1 reads DFQATT; CDR2 reads SNEGSKA (reference sequence). The CDR3 is CSARYGSEAFF. The CDR3 region has the DNA TGCAGTGCTAGGTACGGGTCTGAAGCTTTCTTT.

The rearrangement uses TRBV7-8 and TRBJ1-1, with a possible D match to TRBD1 (6 bases). This CDR3 region has 16 residues. Germline V gene sequence: CDR1 SGHVS, CDR2 FQNEAQ. Trimming left V 2 bases short and J 1 base short, with 14 bases between. The CDR3 bases are TGTGCCAGCAGCTTAAGGGGGGGGCAGGGGAACACTGAAGCTTTCTTT. It is translated as CASSLRGGQGNTEAFF.

The CDR3 region is CASGSRRNEAFF. The CDR3 bases are TGTGCCAGCGGGTCACGGAGGAATGAAGCTTTCTTT. The chain uses TRBV13 and TRBJ1-1; D gene unclear. Per the germline V gene, CDR1 is PRHDT and CDR2 is FYEKMQ (reference sequence). The CDR3 sequence is 12 residues long. Trimming pared 8 bases from V and 7 bases from J, leaving 14 bases between. The complete variable domain, with remaining parts taken from reference TRBV13 and TRBJ1-1, reads AAGVIQSPRHLIKEKRETATLKCYPIPRHDTVYWYQQGPGQDPQFLISFYEKMQSDKGSIPDRFSAQQFSDYHSELNMSSLELGDSALYFCASGSRRNEAFFGQGTRLTVV.

The chain is built from TRBV18 and TRBJ2-2; D is perhaps TRBD1 (6 bases). The CDR3 runs to 16 residues. Germline V lookup: CDR1 KGHSH, CDR2 LQKENI. Trimming stripped 6 bases from V and 4 bases from J, with 18 bases between. This CDR3 reads CASSPRQEHSTGELFF. CDR3 in DNA: TGTGCCAGCTCGCCCCGACAGGAACATTCCACCGGGGAGCTGTTTTTT.

This chain uses TRBV18 with TRBJ2-1; 10 bases map to TRBD2. The germline V gene encodes CDR1 KGHSH and CDR2 LQKENI. Unmatched junction bases numbered 2, after V lost 2 bases and J lost 7 bases. CDR3 length: 14 amino acids. This CDR3 is CASSPKAGGNEQFF. The CDR3 DNA reads TGTGCCAGCTCACCAAAAGCGGGGGGGAATGAGCAGTTCTTC.

This chain uses TRBV4-1 with TRBJ2-5, with 9 bases that match TRBD1. CDR1 is MGHRA and CDR2 is YSYEKL in the germline V gene. The CDR3 runs to 15 residues. The junction had 6 bases not matched to a gene; V was cut back by 4 bases and J by 3 bases. The CDR3: CASSRDGTGKETQYF. The CDR3 bases are TGCGCCAGCAGCCGAGACGGGACAGGGAAAGAGACCCAGTACTTC.

The chain has TRBV4-2 and TRBJ1-3, with D possibly being TRBD1 (6 bases). The germline CDR1 and CDR2 sequences are LGHNA and YNFKEQ. Trimming pared 0 bases from V and 8 bases from J, leaving 11 bases between. CDR3 length: 14 amino acids. CDR3 nucleotides: TGTGCCAGCAGCCAAGATGTCAGGGGTTACACCATATATTTT. Its translation: CASSQDVRGYTIYF.

The chain has TRBV7-3 and TRBJ2-1; TRBD1 is a possible D gene (6 bases). Germline V CDR1 and CDR2: SGHTA, FQGTGA. This CDR3 region has 15 residues. V lost 2 bases to trimming and J lost 2 bases, with 10 bases between them. The CDR3 loop is CASSLPDRTYNEQFF. The CDR3 region has the DNA TGTGCCAGCAGCTTACCGGACAGAACCTACAATGAGCAGTTCTTC. Full variable domain (outside the CDR3, taken from reference TRBV7-3 and TRBJ2-1): GAGVSQTPSNKVTEKGKYVELRCDPISGHTALYWYRQSLGQGPEFLIYFQGTGAADDSGLPNDRFFAVRPEGSVSTLKIQRTERGDSAVYLCASSLPDRTYNEQFFGPGTRLTVL.

The chain uses TRBV6-1 and TRBJ1-1; a weak D match, TRBD1 (5 bases). Per the germline V gene, CDR1 is MNHNS and CDR2 is SASEGT. This CDR3 region has 12 residues. The germline V and J ends were trimmed by 6 bases and 2 bases, with 7 bases remaining between them. The CDR3 reads CASRQGNTEAFF. The CDR3 region has the DNA TGTGCCAGCAGGCAGGGAAACACTGAAGCTTTCTTT.

The V and J genes are TRBV5-1 and TRBJ1-1, with D possibly TRBD1 on 5 matching bases. Trimming stripped 7 bases from V and 0 bases from J, with 16 bases between. Germline V CDR1 and CDR2: SGHRS, YFSETQ. This CDR3 is built from 15 residues. The CDR3 coding sequence is TGCGCCAGCTCGCTTTCGACAGCCATGAACACTGAAGCTTTCTTT. Protein: CASSLSTAMNTEAFF.

This chain uses TRBV4-1 with TRBJ2-1; 11 positions agree with TRBD2. The CDR3 is made up of 16 amino acids. Germline CDR1 and CDR2: MGHRA and YSYEKL. The trim removed 3 bases at V and 6 bases at J, leaving 7 bases unmatched. The CDR3 nucleotides are TGCGCCAGCAGCCAGGCCCGTAGCGGGGGGGCCAATGAGCAGTTCTTC. Residues: CASSQARSGGANEQFF.

The genes are TRBV28 and TRBJ2-5; D unclear. CDR1 is MDHEN, CDR2 SYDVKM, per germline. The CDR3 length is 14 residues. V was cut by 5 bases and J by 2 bases, with 12 bases left in between. CDR3 in DNA: TGTGCCAGCAGTCCCCGGGTCCAACAAGAGACCCAGTACTTC. Amino acids: CASSPRVQQETQYF. The entire variable domain, with the rest obtained from reference TRBV28 and TRBJ2-5, is as follows: DVKVTQSSRYLVKRTGEKVFLECVQDMDHENMFWYRQDPGLGLRLIYFSYDVKMKEKGDIPEGYSVSREKKERFSLILESASTNQTSMYLCASSPRVQQETQYFGPGTRLLVL.